The T cell receptor beta chain described here comes from a study of shared clonotypes between healthy human individuals. Generated by immunoSEQ multiplex PCR, the TCRdb table keeps only in-frame clones and is missing some. Among 2 million to 2.5 million clones listed, under 97% were seen once. This clone was detected once. Antigen unknown. Other DNA sequences in this specimen translate into the identical CDR3. Germline V gene lookup returns CDR1 GTSNPN and CDR2 SVGIG (reference sequence). The CDR3 totals 11 residues. The V end lost 2 bases, the J end lost 8 bases, and 4 bases lay between the germline ends. Study outcomes and limitations: Richness estimates generally favored naive over memory subsets. The diversity represented, both genetic and in exposure history, was limited by few donors.

The sample taken for sequencing was naive CD4+ T cells sorted from blood. As for subset: CD45RA+ positively selected. The TCR sequence derives from a man between 18 and 29 years old in good health. V gene TRBV30 combines with J gene TRBJ1-6; D is ambiguous. Here the CDR3 DNA reads TGTGCCTGGAGTACGGATTCACCCCTCCACTTT. Translating gives CAWSTDSPLHF.